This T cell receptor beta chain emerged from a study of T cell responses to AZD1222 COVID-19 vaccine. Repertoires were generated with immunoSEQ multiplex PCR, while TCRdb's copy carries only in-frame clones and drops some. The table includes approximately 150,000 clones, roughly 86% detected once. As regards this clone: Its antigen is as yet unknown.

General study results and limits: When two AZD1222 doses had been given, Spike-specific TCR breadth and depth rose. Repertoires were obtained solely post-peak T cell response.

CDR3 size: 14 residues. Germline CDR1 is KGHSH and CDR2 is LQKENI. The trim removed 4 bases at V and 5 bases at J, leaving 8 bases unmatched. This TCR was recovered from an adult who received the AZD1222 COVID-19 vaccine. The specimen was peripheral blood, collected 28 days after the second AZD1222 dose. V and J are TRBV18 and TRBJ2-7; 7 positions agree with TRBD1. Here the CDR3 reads CASSRSTGIDEQYF. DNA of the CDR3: TGTGCCAGCTCACGATCGACAGGGATAGACGAGCAGTACTTC.